Listed here are 12 T cell receptor beta chains from one sample, sequenced in a study of cytomegalovirus exposure and HLA in healthy donors. Use of 60 Vbeta and 13 Jbeta primers characterized the PCR. Assay used: immunoSEQ multiplex PCR; TCRdb lists only in-frame clones, some missing. The sample yields approximately 200,000 clones, approximately 80% seen once. The sample consisted of PBMCs. The source of these receptors is a girl between 10 and 17 years old in good health and CMV-seronegative.

The chain has TRBV27 and TRBJ2-5, with D tentatively TRBD2 (5 bases). Germline V gives CDR1 MNHEY, CDR2 SMNVEV (reference sequence). The CDR3 consists of 14 residues. The V end lost 7 bases, the J end lost 4 bases, and 16 bases lay between the germline ends. Here the CDR3 DNA reads TGTGCCAGCAAATTGAGGGAAGGAATAGAGACCCAGTACTTC. Protein: CASKLREGIETQYF.

The rearrangement links TRBV5-4 to TRBJ2-6; no firm D call. The CDR3 consists of 15 residues. Germline CDR1 reads SGHNT; CDR2 reads YYREEE (reference sequence). The germline V and J ends were trimmed by 4 bases and 4 bases, with 12 bases remaining between them. CDR3 sequence reads: CASSPFPEGANVLTF. CDR3 DNA sequence: TGTGCCAGCAGCCCGTTCCCGGAGGGGGCCAACGTCCTGACTTTC.

This clone was seen only once. The chain is built from TRBV5-1 and TRBJ1-2; D call uncertain. From germline, CDR1 is SGHRS and CDR2 YFSETQ. V lost 4 bases and J lost 5, with 18 bases in between. The CDR3 extends over 15 amino acids. The CDR3 reads CASSPEVRDPYGYTF. The CDR3 DNA is TGCGCCAGCAGCCCCGAGGTGCGGGATCCTTATGGCTACACCTTC.

This clone has only a few counts. This chain uses TRBV10-3 with TRBJ1-2; weak D call: TRBD1 (5 bases). The CDR3 has 15 amino acids. Trimming cost V 6 bases and J 2 bases, with 16 bases left between them. The germline V gene has CDR1 ENHRY and CDR2 SYGVKD. CDR3 nucleotide sequence: TGTGCCATCAGCGGGGGACCCGGAGGGAACTATGGCTACACCTTC. Protein product: CAISGGPGGNYGYTF.

This clone was found once. This sequence joins TRBV30 and TRBJ1-2; D call uncertain. Germline V gene lookup returns CDR1 GTSNPN and CDR2 SVGIG (reference sequence). The CDR3 covers 12 residues. Trimming pared 8 bases from V and 5 bases from J, leaving 15 bases between. The CDR3 loop reads CARRVLDYGYTF. The CDR3 DNA reads as TGTGCCCGCCGGGTTTTGGATTATGGCTACACCTTC. The whole variable domain, remainder taken from reference TRBV30 and TRBJ1-2, is SQTIHQWPATLVQPVGSPLSLECTVEGTSNPNLYWYRQAAGRGLQLLFYSVGIGQISSEVPQNLSASRPQDRQFILSSKKLLLSDSGFYLCARRVLDYGYTFGSGTRLTVV.

This chain links TRBV18 with TRBJ1-1; 7 positions agree with TRBD1. This CDR3 has 22 amino acids. Germline V CDR1 and CDR2: KGHSH, LQKENI. With V trimmed by 3 bases and J by 0 bases, 25 bases remained unmatched. CDR3 loop: CASSPFFSTGPFVADMNTEAFF. CDR3 DNA sequence: TGTGCCAGCTCACCGTTCTTCTCGACAGGGCCCTTTGTCGCTGACATGAACACTGAAGCTTTCTTT.

The chain combines TRBV6-5 with TRBJ2-3, with D unclear. Germline V CDR1 and CDR2: MNHEY, SVGAGI. This CDR3 is 13 amino acids long. Trimming removed 4 bases from V and 1 base from J, with 6 bases in between. In DNA form, the CDR3 reads TGTGCCAGCAGTTTTTCGGGCACAGATACGCAGTATTTT. It translates to CASSFSGTDTQYF.

J is TRBJ1-1 and V is TRBV5-1; D perhaps matches TRBD1 (6 bases). Germline CDR1 SGHRS, CDR2 YFSETQ. Trimming stripped 0 bases from V and 0 bases from J, with 15 bases between. The CDR3 has 17 residues. The CDR3 bases are TGCGCCAGCAGCTTGGCTGGGGGCCCAAGGGTGAACACTGAAGCTTTCTTT. It translates to CASSLAGGPRVNTEAFF.

CDR3 residues: CASRVDRGGDQPQHF. The CDR3 nucleotides are TGTGCCAGCAGGGTAGACAGGGGCGGAGATCAGCCCCAGCATTTT. The genes are TRBV2 and TRBJ1-5; 8 bases fit TRBD1. Trimming cost V 6 bases and J 5 bases; bases outside gene matches: 9. Germline loops: CDR1 SNHLY, CDR2 FYNNEI. The CDR3 spans 15 residues.

The chain carries TRBV10-3 and TRBJ2-7; TRBD1 matches 8 bases. The CDR3 consists of 12 residues. Losses at the gene ends were 7 bases for V and 7 bases for J; bases not matched to a gene: 6. Germline V lookup: CDR1 ENHRY, CDR2 SYGVKD. The CDR3 region is CAITGQAGEQYF. CDR3 bases: TGTGCCATCACGGGACAGGCGGGAGAGCAGTACTTC.

The chain has TRBV6-4 and TRBJ2-3, with 9 positions matching TRBD2. Germline CDR1 is MRHNA and CDR2 is SNTAGT. The CDR3 contains 14 residues. With V trimmed by 4 bases and J by 2 bases, 1 base remained unmatched. This CDR3 reads CASSGGGATDTQYF. The CDR3 nucleotides are TGTGCCAGCAGTGGCGGGGGGGCCACAGATACGCAGTATTTT.

The CDR3 nucleotides are TGTGCCAGCAGTTCAGCGGGGAACACAGATACGCAGTATTTT. It encodes CASSSAGNTDTQYF. This chain connects TRBV28 to TRBJ2-3; TRBD2 agrees at 7 bases. The CDR3 loop spans 14 amino acids. Trimming at V came to 4 bases and at J to 2 bases, leaving 3 bases not matched to a gene. The germline V gene has CDR1 MDHEN and CDR2 SYDVKM.